The clone carrying this T cell receptor beta chain was seen at least ten times. What it recognizes is unknown. Germline V lookup: CDR1 WSHSY, CDR2 SAAADI. This CDR3 is built from 12 residues. The V end lost 4 bases, the J end lost 3 bases, and 6 bases lay between the germline ends. Molecular barcoding with unique molecular identifiers was used for the TCRbeta library. MiXCR, applied by TCRdb to the PCR reads, yields one record per CDR3 protein. Found here are approximately 650,000 distinct CDR3 sequences, over 10% of them singletons; the top ten hold 0.79%. The data were taken from a study of T-cell reconstitution after alpha-beta-depleted transplantation in children. Overall study findings and caveats: Among T cells one year after transplant, newly produced cells accounted for most counts and diversity.

Sequencing used PBMCs, obtained before TCRalphabeta/CD19-depleted stem cell transplant. The J gene is TRBJ1-1, the V gene TRBV10-2; D is unresolved. The origin of this receptor is a girl aged 2-10 years with congenital amegakaryocytic thrombocytopenia, due to receive a stem cell transplant. This CDR3 is CASSGQYTEAFF. The CDR3 DNA follows: TGCGCCAGCAGTGGGCAGTACACTGAAGCTTTCTTT.